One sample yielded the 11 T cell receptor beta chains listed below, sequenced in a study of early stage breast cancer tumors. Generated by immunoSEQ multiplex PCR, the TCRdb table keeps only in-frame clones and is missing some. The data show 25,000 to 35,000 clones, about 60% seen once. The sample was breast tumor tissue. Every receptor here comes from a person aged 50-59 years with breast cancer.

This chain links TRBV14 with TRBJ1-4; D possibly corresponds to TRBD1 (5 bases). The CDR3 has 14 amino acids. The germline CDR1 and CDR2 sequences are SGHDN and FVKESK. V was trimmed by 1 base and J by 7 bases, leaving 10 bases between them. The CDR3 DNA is TGTGCCAGCAGCCAAGTCGGGAGGGGTGAAAAACTGTTTTTT. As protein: CASSQVGRGEKLFF.

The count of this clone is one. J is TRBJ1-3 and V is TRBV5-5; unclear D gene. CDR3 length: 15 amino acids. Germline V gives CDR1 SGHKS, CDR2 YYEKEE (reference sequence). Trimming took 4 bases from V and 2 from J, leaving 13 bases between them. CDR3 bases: TGTGCCAGCAGCCCGGACCCGTCGGCTGGAAACACCATATATTTT. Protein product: CASSPDPSAGNTIYF. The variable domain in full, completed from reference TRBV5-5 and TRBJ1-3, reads DAGVTQSPTHLIKTRGQQVTLRCSPISGHKSVSWYQQVLGQGPQFIFQYYEKEERGRGNFPDRFSARQFPNYSSELNVNALLLGDSALYLCASSPDPSAGNTIYFGEGSWLTVV.

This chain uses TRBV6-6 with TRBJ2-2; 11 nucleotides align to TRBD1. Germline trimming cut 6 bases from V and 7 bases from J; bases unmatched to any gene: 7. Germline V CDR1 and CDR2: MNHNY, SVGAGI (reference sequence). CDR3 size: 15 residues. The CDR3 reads CASRPGQGVGGELFF. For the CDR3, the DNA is TGTGCCAGCAGGCCGGGACAGGGGGTCGGCGGGGAGCTGTTTTTT.

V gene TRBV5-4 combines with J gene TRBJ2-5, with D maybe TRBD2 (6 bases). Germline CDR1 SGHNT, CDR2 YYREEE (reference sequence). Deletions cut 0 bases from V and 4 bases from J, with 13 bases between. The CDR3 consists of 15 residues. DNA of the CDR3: TGTGCCAGCAGCTTGGCTCAGGCGGGAAGAGAGACCCAGTACTTC. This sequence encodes CASSLAQAGRETQYF.

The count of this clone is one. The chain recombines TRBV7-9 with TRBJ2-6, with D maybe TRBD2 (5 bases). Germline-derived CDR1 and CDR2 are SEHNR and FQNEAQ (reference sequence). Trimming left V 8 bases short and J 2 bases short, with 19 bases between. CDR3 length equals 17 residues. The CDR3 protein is CASSLGAGLPGANVLTF. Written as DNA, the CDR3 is TGTGCCAGCTCCCTCGGTGCAGGACTCCCTGGGGCCAACGTCCTGACTTTC.

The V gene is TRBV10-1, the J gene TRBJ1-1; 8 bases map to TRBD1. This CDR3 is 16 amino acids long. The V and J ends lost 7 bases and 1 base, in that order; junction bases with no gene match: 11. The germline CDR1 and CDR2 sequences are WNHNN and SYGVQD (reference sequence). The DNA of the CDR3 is TGCGCCAGCACACCACAATACAGGGGGAGGAACACTGAAGCTTTCTTT. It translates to CASTPQYRGRNTEAFF.

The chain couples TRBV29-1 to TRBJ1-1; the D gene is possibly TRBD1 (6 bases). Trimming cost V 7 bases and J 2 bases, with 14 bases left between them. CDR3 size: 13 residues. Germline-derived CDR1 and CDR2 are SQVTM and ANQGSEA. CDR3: CSAQQTGNTEAFF. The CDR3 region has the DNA TGCAGCGCACAACAGACAGGCAACACTGAAGCTTTCTTT.

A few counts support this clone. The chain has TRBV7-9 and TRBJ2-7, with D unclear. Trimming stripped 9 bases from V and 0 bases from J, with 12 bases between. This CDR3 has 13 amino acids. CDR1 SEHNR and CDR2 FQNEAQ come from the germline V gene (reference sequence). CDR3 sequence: CASQDGLSYEQYF. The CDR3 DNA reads TGTGCCAGTCAGGACGGGCTCTCCTACGAGCAGTACTTC.

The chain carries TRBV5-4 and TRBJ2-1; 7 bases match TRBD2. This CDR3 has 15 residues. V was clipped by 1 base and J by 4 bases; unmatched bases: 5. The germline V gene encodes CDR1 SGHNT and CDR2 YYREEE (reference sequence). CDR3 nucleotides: TGTGCCAGCAGCTTGAAGGGCGGGAGTTACAATGAGCAGTTCTTC. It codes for CASSLKGGSYNEQFF.

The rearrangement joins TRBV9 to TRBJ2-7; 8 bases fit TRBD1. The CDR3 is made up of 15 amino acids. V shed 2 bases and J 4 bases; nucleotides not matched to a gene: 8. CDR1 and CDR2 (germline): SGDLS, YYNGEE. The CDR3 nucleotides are TGTGCCAGCAGCGTCGGACAGGGAATATCTTACGAGCAGTACTTC. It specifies CASSVGQGISYEQYF.

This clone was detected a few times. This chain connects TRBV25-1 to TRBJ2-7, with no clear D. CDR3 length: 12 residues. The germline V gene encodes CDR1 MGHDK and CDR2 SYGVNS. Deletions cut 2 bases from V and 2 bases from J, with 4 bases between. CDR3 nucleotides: TGTGCCAGCAGTGAAGCCGCCTACGAGCAGTACTTC. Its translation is CASSEAAYEQYF.